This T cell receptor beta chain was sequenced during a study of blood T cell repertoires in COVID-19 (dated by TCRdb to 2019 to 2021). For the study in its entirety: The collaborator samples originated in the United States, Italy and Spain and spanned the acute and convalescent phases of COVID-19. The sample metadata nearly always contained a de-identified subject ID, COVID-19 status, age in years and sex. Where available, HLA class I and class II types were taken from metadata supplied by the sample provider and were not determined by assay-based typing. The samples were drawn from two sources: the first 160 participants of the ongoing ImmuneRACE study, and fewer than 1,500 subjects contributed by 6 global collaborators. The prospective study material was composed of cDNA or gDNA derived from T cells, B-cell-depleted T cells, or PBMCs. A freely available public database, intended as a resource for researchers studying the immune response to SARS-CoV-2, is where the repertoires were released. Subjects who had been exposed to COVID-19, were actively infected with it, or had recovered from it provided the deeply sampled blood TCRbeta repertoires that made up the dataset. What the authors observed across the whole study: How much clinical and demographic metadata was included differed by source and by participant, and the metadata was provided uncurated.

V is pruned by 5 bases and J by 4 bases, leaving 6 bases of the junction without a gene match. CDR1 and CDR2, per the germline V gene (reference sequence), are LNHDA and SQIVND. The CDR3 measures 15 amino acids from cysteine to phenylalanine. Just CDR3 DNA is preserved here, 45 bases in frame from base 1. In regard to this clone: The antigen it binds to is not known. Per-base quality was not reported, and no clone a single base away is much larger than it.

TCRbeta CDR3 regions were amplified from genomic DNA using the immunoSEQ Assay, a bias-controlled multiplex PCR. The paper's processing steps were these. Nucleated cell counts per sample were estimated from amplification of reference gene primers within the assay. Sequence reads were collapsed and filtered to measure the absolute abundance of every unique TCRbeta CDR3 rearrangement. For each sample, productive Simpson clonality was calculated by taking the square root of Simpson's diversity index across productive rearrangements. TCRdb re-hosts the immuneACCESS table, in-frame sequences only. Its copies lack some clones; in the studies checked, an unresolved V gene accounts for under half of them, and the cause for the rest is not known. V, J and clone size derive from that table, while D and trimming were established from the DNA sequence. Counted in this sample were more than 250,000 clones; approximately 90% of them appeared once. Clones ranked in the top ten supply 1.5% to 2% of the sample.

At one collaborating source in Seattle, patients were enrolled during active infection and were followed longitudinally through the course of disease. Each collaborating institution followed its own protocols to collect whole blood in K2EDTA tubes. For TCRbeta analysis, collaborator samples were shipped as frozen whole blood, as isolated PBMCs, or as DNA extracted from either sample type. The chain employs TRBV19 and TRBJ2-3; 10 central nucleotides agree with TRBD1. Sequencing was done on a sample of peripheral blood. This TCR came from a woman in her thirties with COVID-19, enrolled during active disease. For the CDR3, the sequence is CASSRQGASADTQYF. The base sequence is TGTGCCAGTAGTCGACAGGGGGCGAGTGCAGATACGCAGTATTTT.